This T cell receptor beta chain stems from a study of blood T cell dynamics during melanoma immunotherapy. Turning to the study itself: Patients with metastatic melanoma got pembrolizumab or nivolumab-ipilimumab as first-line care.

Trimming removed 6 bases from V and 0 bases from J, with 6 bases in between. Germline CDR1 and CDR2: SQVTM and ANQGSEA. This CDR3 has 11 residues. Libraries were prepared by immunoSEQ multiplex PCR; TCRdb keeps only in-frame clonotypes and omits some of them. The table shows around 20,000 clones, with roughly 86% occurring only once. Time point: pre-treatment baseline. At 12 weeks after first infusion, RECIST 1.1 defined response for most patients. This clone was detected once. This specimen consisted of blood, obtained from a patient treated with checkpoint blockade. J is TRBJ2-7 and V is TRBV29-1; no clear D. The sequence was collected from a human donor with melanoma. The DNA for the CDR3 is TGCAGCGTCAGGTACTCCTACGAGCAGTACTTC. Amino acid sequence: CSVRYSYEQYF.